These T cell receptor beta chains were read from a single sample in a study of shared clonotypes between healthy human individuals. Measured with immunoSEQ multiplex PCR; TCRdb has only the in-frame clones, and not every one. The sample lists 2,100,000 or so clones, approximately 96% occurring once. Source material: naive CD4+ T cells sorted from blood. These receptors originate from a young man in good health. The CDR3 runs from the conserved cysteine through the conserved F or W. The D gene is left open where the match is weak. Not every row has a clone size; where given, it reads once, few, many or a size class.

D | J | V | size | CDR3 | DNA
- | TRBJ1-5 | TRBV2 | - | CASSLGGVGNQPQHF | TGTGCCAGCAGCCTTGGGGGAGTGGGGAATCAGCCCCAGCATTTT
- | TRBJ2-7 | TRBV7-7 | - | CASSSYSVDTEQYF | TGTGCTAGCAGCTCCTATAGCGTGGACACGGAGCAGTACTTC
- | TRBJ2-7 | TRBV7-2 | - | CASSLHGASLSYEQYF | TGTGCCAGCAGCTTACATGGGGCGTCCCTCTCCTACGAGCAGTACTTC
TRBD1 | TRBJ1-4 | TRBV6-5 | - | CASRSAGTGYEKLFF | TGTGCCAGCAGGTCCGCCGGGACAGGCTATGAAAAACTGTTTTTT
- | TRBJ2-2 | TRBV6-5 | - | CASSYPKTGELFF | TGTGCCAGCAGTTACCCGAAGACCGGGGAGCTGTTTTTT
- | TRBJ2-7 | TRBV21-1 | - | CASSKPSGPLYEQYF | TGTGCCAGCAGCAAACCTAGCGGCCCTCTCTACGAGCAGTACTTC
TRBD1 | TRBJ1-5 | TRBV28 | once | CASSRQGRQPQHF | TGTGCCAGCAGTCGACAGGGACGACAGCCCCAGCATTTT
- | TRBJ1-3 | TRBV7-2 | - | CASRPRAVENTIYF | TGTGCCAGCAGGCCTCGGGCGGTGGAAAACACCATATATTTT
TRBD1 | TRBJ2-1 | TRBV28 | - | CASWTGLYNEQFF | TGTGCCAGCTGGACAGGGCTCTACAATGAGCAGTTCTTC
TRBD1 | TRBJ1-5 | TRBV6-1 | - | CASSDGTGGWQPQHF | TGTGCCAGCAGTGACGGGACAGGGGGCTGGCAGCCCCAGCATTTT
TRBD1 | TRBJ2-7 | TRBV5-1 | - | CASSLVGDRAYEQYF | TGCGCCAGCAGCTTGGTGGGGGACAGGGCCTACGAGCAGTACTTC
- | TRBJ2-7 | TRBV7-8 | once | CASSLRIGPDTYEQYF | TGTGCCAGCAGCTTACGTATAGGGCCGGACACCTACGAGCAGTACTTC
- | TRBJ1-6 | TRBV2 | - | CASSGDTRSSYNSPLHF | TGTGCCAGCAGCGGGGACACGCGCAGCTCCTATAATTCACCCCTCCACTTT
- | TRBJ2-7 | TRBV5-1 | - | CASSLEGDVYEQYF | TGCGCCAGCAGCTTGGAGGGGGACGTATACGAGCAGTACTTC
- | TRBJ1-5 | TRBV11-2 | - | CASSLDARVGQPQHF | TGTGCCAGCAGCTTAGATGCCAGGGTGGGTCAGCCCCAGCATTTT
- | TRBJ2-1 | TRBV5-4 | - | CASSLPRGPSYNEQFF | TGTGCCAGCAGCTTGCCCAGAGGTCCCTCCTACAATGAGCAGTTCTTC
- | TRBJ1-2 | TRBV5-1 | few | CASSLVGDYGYTF | TGCGCCAGCAGCTTGGTAGGAGACTATGGCTACACCTTC
- | TRBJ1-3 | TRBV2 | - | CASSYRESAGNTIYF | TGTGCCAGCAGTTACAGGGAGTCTGCGGGAAACACCATATATTTT
- | TRBJ1-4 | TRBV30 | - | CAYATGANEKLFF | TGTGCCTACGCGACAGGAGCTAATGAAAAACTGTTTTTT
- | TRBJ2-3 | TRBV9 | once | CASSPRGVSTDTQYF | TGTGCCAGCAGCCCCCGAGGTGTAAGCACAGATACGCAGTATTTT
- | TRBJ1-2 | TRBV7-2 | once | CASSLEGLGGYTF | TGTGCCAGCAGCTTAGAAGGTTTGGGAGGCTACACCTTC
- | TRBJ1-2 | TRBV19 | - | CASSDPTQGNYGYTF | TGTGCCAGTAGTGACCCTACCCAAGGAAACTATGGCTACACCTTC
TRBD1 | TRBJ2-1 | TRBV10-3 | - | CAINGQGNEQFF | TGTGCCATCAATGGACAGGGGAATGAGCAGTTCTTC
TRBD2 | TRBJ2-1 | TRBV7-6 | - | CASSLGLAGPNEQFF | TGTGCCAGCAGCCTCGGACTAGCAGGACCCAATGAGCAGTTCTTC
TRBD1 | TRBJ2-2 | TRBV7-3 | - | CASSLSGTGGVANTGELFF | TGTGCCAGCAGCTTATCGGGAACAGGGGGAGTAGCGAACACCGGGGAGCTGTTTTTT